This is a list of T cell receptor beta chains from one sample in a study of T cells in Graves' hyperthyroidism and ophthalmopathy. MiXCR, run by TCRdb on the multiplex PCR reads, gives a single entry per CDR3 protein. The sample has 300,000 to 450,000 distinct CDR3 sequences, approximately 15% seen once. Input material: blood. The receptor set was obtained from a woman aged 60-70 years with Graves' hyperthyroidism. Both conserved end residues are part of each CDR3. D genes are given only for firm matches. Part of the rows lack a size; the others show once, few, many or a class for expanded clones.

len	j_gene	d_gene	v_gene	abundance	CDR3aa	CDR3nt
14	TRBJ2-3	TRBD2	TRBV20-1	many	CSAALAGGTDTQYF	TGCAGTGCGGCACTAGCGGGGGGCACAGATACGCAGTATTTT
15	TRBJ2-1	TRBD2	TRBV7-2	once	CASSLLAGGPGEQFF	TGTGCCAGCAGCTTACTAGCGGGAGGGCCGGGTGAGCAGTTCTTC
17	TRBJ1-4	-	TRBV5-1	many	CASSQPRTDPTNEKLFF	TGCGCCAGCAGTCAACCCCGGACAGACCCAACTAATGAAAAACTGTTTTTT
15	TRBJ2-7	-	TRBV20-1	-	CSAREGGSFRFEQYF	TGCAGTGCTAGAGAGGGGGGAAGTTTTCGCTTCGAGCAGTACTTC
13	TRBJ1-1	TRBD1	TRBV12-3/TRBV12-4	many	CASTPSGGTEAFF	TGTGCCAGCACCCCTTCAGGGGGAACTGAAGCTTTCTTT
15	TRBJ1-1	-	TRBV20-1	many	CSARERYGWATEAFF	TGCAGTGCTAGAGAACGCTACGGCTGGGCCACTGAAGCTTTCTTT
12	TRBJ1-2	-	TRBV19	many	CASSLRRAGYTF	TGTGCCAGTAGTCTAAGGCGTGCTGGCTACACCTTC
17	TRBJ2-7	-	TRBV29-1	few	CSVESRHDSHLTYEQYF	TGCAGCGTTGAATCTCGACATGACAGCCATCTAACCTACGAGCAGTACTTC
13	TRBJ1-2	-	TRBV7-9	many	CASRPGQNYGYTF	TGTGCCAGCAGGCCCGGACAGAACTATGGCTACACCTTC
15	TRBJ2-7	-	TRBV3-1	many	CASSLMSGAPYEQYF	TGTGCCAGCAGCCTGATGAGCGGAGCACCCTACGAGCAGTACTTC
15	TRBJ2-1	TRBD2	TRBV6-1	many	CASSSLSGRGNEQFF	TGTGCCAGCAGCTCCCTTAGCGGGAGAGGAAATGAGCAGTTCTTC
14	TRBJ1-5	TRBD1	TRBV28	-	CVSSKTGGVEPQHF	TGTGTCAGCAGTAAGACAGGGGGTGTGGAGCCCCAGCATTTT
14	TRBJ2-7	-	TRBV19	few	CASSIGTPAYEQYF	TGTGCCAGTAGTATTGGGACTCCCGCCTACGAGCAGTACTTC
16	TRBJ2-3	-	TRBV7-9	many	CASSLNRVFSTDTQYF	TGTGCCAGCAGCTTAAACAGGGTGTTTAGCACAGATACGCAGTATTTT
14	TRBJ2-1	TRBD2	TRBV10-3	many	CAISGTSATDEQFF	TGTGCCATCAGCGGGACTAGTGCGACCGATGAGCAGTTCTTC
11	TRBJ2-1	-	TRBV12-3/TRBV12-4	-	CASSSSNEQFF	TGTGCCAGCAGTTCATCCAATGAGCAGTTCTTC
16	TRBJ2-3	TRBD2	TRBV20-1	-	CSARDRGLAGADTQYF	TGCAGTGCTAGAGATAGGGGACTAGCGGGAGCGGATACGCAGTATTTT
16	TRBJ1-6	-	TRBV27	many	CASSLTPGQGASPLHF	TGTGCCAGCAGTTTAACCCCCGGACAAGGGGCTTCACCCCTCCACTTT
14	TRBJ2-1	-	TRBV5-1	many	CASSLGGGYNEQFF	TGCGCCAGCAGCTTAGGAGGGGGCTACAATGAGCAGTTCTTC
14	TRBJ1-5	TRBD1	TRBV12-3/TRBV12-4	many	CASSRDSPVQPQHF	TGTGCCAGCAGTCGGGACAGCCCTGTTCAGCCCCAGCATTTT
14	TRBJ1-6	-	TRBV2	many	CASSRTGSNSPLHF	TGTGCCAGCAGTAGGACGGGCTCTAATTCACCCCTCCACTTT
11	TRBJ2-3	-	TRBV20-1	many	CSARLTDTQYF	TGCAGTGCTAGACTCACAGATACGCAGTATTTT
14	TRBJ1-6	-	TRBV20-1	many	CSAPSGTGNSPLHF	TGCAGTGCCCCATCGGGGACCGGCAATTCACCCCTCCACTTT
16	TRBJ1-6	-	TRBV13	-	CASSLGPDSYNSPLHF	TGTGCCAGCAGCTTAGGCCCGGACAGCTATAATTCACCCCTCCACTTT
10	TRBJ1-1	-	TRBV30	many	CAWSNAEAFF	TGTGCCTGGAGTAACGCTGAAGCTTTCTTT
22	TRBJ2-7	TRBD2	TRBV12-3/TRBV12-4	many	CASSGGGTYRFGRASDPDEQYF	TGTGCCAGCAGTGGGGGAGGGACATACCGCTTCGGGAGGGCCTCGGATCCCGACGAGCAGTACTTC
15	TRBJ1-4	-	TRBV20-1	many	CSARAPGRDHEKLFF	TGCAGTGCTAGGGCCCCGGGCAGGGACCATGAAAAACTGTTTTTT
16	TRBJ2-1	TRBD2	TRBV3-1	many	CASSQVRLADYNEQFF	TGTGCCAGCAGCCAAGTCCGACTAGCAGATTACAATGAGCAGTTCTTC
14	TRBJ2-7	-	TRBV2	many	CASRAGPNSYEQYF	TGTGCCAGCAGGGCCGGGCCAAACTCCTACGAGCAGTACTTC